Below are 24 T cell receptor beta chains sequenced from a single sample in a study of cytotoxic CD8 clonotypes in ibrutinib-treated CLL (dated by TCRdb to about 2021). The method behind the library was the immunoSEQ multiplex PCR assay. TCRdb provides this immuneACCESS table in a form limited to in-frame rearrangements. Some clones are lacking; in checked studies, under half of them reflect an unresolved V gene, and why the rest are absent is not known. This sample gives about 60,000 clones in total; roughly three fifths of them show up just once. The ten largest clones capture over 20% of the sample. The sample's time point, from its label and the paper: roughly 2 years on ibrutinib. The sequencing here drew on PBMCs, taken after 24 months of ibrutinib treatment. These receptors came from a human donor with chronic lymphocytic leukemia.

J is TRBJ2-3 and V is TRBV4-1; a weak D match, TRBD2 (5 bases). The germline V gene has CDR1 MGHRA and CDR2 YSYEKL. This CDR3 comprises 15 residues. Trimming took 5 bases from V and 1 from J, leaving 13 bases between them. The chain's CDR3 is CASSLYSAGTDTQYF. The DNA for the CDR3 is TGCGCCAGCAGCTTGTATAGCGCCGGCACAGATACGCAGTATTTT.

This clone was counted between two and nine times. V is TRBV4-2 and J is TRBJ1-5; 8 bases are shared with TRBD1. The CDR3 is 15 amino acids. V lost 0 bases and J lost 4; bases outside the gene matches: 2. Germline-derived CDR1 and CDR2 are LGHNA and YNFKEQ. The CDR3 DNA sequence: TGTGCCAGCAGCCAAGATCAGGGGGCTAATCAGCCCCAGCATTTT. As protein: CASSQDQGANQPQHF.

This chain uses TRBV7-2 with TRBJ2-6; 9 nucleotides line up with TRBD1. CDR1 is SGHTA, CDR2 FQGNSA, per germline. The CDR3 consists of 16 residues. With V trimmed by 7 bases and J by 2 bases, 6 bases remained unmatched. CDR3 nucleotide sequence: TGTGCCAGCACGGGACAGGGCGGCCCTGGGGCCAACGTCCTGACTTTC. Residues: CASTGQGGPGANVLTF.

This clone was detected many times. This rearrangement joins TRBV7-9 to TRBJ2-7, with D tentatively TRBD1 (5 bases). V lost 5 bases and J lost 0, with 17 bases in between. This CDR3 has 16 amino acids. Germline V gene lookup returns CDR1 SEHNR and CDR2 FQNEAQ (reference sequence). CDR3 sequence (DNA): TGTGCCAGCAGCCTTACTGCAGGGCTGAGCTCCTACGAGCAGTACTTC. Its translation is CASSLTAGLSSYEQYF.

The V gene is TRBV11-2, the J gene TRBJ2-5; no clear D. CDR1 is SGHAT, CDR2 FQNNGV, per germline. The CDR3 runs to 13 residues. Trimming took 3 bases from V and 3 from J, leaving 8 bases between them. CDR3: CASSLGRKETQYF. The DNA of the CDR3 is TGTGCCAGCAGCTTGGGCAGAAAAGAGACCCAGTACTTC.

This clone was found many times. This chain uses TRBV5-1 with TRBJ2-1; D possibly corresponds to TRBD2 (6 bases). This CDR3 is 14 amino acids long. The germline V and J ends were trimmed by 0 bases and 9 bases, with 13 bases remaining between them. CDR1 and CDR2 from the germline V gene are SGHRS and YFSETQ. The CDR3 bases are TGCGCCAGCAGCTTGGTTAGGGAGGATGGTGAGCAGTTCTTC. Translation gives CASSLVREDGEQFF.

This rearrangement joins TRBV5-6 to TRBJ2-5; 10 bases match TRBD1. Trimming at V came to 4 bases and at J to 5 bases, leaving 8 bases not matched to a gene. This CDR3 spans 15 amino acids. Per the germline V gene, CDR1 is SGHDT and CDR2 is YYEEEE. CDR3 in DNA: TGTGCCAGCAGCCCCCCAGGACAGGGGGGGGAGACCCAGTACTTC. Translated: CASSPPGQGGETQYF.

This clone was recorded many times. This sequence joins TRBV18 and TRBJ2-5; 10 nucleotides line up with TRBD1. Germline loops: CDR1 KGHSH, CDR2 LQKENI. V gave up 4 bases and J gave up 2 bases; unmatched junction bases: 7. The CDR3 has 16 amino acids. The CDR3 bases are TGTGCCAGCTCACAATTGACAGGGGGCCCACAAGAGACCCAGTACTTC. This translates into CASSQLTGGPQETQYF.

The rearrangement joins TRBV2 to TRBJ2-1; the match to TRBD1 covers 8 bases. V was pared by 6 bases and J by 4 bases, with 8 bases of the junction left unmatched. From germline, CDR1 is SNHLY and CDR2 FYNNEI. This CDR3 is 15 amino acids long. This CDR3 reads CASSERRDRYNEQFF. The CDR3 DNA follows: TGTGCCAGCAGCGAAAGGCGGGACAGGTACAATGAGCAGTTCTTC.

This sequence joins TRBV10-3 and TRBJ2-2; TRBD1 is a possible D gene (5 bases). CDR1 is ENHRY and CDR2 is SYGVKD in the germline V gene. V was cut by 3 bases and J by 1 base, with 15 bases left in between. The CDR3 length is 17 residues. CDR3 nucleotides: TGTGCCATCAGTGACCCTACAGGTACCCTGAACACCGGGGAGCTGTTTTTT. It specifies CAISDPTGTLNTGELFF.

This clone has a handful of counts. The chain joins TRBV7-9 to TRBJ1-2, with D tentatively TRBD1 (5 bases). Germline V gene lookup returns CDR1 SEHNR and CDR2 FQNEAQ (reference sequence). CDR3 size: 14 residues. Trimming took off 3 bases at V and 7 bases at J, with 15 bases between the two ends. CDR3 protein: CASSLEHTGVGYTF. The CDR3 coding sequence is TGTGCCAGCAGCTTGGAGCACACGGGGGTTGGCTACACCTTC.

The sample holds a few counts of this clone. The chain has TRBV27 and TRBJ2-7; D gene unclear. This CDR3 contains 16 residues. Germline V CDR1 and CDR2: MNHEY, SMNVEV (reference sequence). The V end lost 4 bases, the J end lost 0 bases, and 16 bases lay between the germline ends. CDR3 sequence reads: CASSSRLSASSYEQYF. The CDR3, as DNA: TGTGCCAGCAGTTCCCGACTCTCCGCTAGCTCCTACGAGCAGTACTTC.

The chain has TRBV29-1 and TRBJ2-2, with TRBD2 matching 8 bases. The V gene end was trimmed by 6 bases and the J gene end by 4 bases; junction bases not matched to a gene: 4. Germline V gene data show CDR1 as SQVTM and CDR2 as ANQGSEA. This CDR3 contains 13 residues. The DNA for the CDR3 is TGCAGCGTGGACGGGGGGGTCACCGGGGAGCTGTTTTTT. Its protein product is CSVDGGVTGELFF.

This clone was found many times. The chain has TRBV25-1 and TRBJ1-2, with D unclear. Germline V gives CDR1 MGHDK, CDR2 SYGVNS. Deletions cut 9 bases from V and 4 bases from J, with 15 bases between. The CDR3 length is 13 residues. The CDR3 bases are TGTGCCAGTAGCGGTTTTGGAGGCTATGGCTACACCTTC. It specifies CASSGFGGYGYTF.

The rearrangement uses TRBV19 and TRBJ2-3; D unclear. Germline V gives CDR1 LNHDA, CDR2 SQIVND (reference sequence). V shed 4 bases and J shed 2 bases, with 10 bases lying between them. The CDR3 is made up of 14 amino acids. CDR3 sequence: CASSSYRTTDTQYF. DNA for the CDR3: TGTGCCAGTAGTAGCTATCGAACCACAGATACGCAGTATTTT.

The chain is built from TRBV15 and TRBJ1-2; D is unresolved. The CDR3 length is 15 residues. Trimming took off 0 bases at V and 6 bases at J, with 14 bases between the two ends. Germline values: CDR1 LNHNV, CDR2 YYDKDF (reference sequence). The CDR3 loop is CATSRDPEAENGYTF. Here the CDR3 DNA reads TGTGCCACCAGCAGAGATCCTGAGGCGGAGAATGGCTACACCTTC.

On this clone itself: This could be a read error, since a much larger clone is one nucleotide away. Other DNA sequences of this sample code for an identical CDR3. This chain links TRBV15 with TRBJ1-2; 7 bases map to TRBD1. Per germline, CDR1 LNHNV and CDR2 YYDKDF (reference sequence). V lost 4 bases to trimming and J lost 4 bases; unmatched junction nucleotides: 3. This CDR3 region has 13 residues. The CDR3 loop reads CATSTDRAYGYTF. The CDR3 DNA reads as TGTGCCACCAGCACTGACAGGGCCTATGGCTACACCTTC. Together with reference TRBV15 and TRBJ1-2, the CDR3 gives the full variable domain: DAMVIQNPRYQVTQFGKPVTLSCSQTLNHNVMYWYQQKSSQAPKLLFHYYDKDFNNEADTPDNFQSRRPNTSFCFLDIRSPGLGDTAMYLCATSTDRAYGYTFGSGTRLTVV.

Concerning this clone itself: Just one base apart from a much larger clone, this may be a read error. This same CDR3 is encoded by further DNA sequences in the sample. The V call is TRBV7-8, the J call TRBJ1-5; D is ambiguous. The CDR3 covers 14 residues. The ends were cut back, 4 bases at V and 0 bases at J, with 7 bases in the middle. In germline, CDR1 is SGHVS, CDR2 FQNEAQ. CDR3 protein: CASSWRGSNQPQHF. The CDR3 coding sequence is TGTGCCAGCAGCTGGAGAGGTAGCAATCAGCCCCAGCATTTT.

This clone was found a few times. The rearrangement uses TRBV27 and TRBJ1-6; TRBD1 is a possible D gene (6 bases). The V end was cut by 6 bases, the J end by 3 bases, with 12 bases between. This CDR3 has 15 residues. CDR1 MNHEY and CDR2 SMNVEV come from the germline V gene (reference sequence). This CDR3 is CASRDRLSYNSPLHF. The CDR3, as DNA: TGTGCCAGCAGAGACAGGCTTAGCTATAATTCACCCCTCCACTTT.

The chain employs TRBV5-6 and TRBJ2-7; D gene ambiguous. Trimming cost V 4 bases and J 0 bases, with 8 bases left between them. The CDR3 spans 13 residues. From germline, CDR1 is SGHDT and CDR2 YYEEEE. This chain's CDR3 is CASSPGHSYEQYF. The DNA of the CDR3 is TGTGCCAGCAGCCCTGGGCACTCCTACGAGCAGTACTTC.

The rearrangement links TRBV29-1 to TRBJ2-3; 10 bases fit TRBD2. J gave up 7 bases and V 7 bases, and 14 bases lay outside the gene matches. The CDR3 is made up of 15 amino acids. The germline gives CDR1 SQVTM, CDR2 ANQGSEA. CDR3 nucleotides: TGCAGCGCCGGTGGACTAGCGGATGGGAGAAATACGCAGTATTTT. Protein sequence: CSAGGLADGRNTQYF.

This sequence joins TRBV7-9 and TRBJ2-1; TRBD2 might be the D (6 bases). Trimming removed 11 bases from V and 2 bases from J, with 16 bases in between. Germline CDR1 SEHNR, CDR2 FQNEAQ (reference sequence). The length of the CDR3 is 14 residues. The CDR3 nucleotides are TGTGCCGCACGGGGAGGAGGCGCCTACAATGAGCAGTTCTTC. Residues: CAARGGGAYNEQFF.

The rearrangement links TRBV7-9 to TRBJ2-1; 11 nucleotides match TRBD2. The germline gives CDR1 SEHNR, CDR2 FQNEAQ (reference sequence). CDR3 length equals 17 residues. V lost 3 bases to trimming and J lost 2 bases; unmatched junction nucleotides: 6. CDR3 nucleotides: TGTGCCAGCAGCTTTAGACCTAGCGGGGGGACCTACAATGAGCAGTTCTTC. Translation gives CASSFRPSGGTYNEQFF.

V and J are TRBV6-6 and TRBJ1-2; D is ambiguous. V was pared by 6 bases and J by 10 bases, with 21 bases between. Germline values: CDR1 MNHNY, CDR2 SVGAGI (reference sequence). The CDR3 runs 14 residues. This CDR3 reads CASSPEHKTLVYTF. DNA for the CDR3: TGTGCCAGCAGCCCCGAACACAAGACGTTGGTCTACACCTTC.